This T cell receptor (beta chain) was sequenced for a study of blood T cell repertoires in COVID-19. Study details: The United States, Italy and Spain provided the acute and convalescent COVID-19 samples. From T cells, B-cell-depleted T cells, or PBMCs came the material, which was cDNA or gDNA.

Authors' analysis steps: Quantification of nucleated cells was approximated via reference gene primer amplification. Data came from immunoSEQ multiplex PCR; TCRdb stores just in-frame clones and leaves some out. That table gives V, J and clone size, and the DNA gave D and trimming. The sample holds 130,000 or so clones, roughly four fifths seen once. The origin of this receptor is a human donor in a cohort sampled during active COVID-19. Input material: peripheral blood.

CDR3 DNA sequence: TGTGCCAGCAGTTTCCGGACAGGGGAGATGACTTGGAGTCTCGGCTACACCTTC. It encodes CASSFRTGEMTWSLGYTF. The chain uses TRBV28 and TRBJ1-2; 9 bases fit TRBD1. The CDR3 consists of 18 residues. Germline CDR1 MDHEN, CDR2 SYDVKM. Losses at the gene ends were 3 bases for V and 8 bases for J; bases not matched to a gene: 19.